This T cell receptor beta chain was obtained from a study of blood T cell repertoires in COVID-19. In the study overall: Acute and convalescent COVID-19 specimens originated in the United States, Italy and Spain. Sample material is recorded as cDNA or gDNA derived from T cells, B-cell-depleted T cells, or PBMCs.

In the authors' workflow: Amplification of reference gene primers was used by the study to estimate nucleated cell counts. The data were produced by immunoSEQ multiplex PCR, yet TCRdb's version contains in-frame clones alone and is incomplete. From that table come the V and J calls and clone size; the DNA was used to work out D and trimming. The sample lists some 150,000 clones, approximately 83% occurring once. Germline lookup yields CDR1 SEHNR and CDR2 FQNEAQ (reference sequence). The V end was cut by 5 bases, the J end by 9 bases, with 17 bases between. The CDR3 totals 14 residues. This receptor was identified in a human donor in a cohort sampled during active COVID-19. Sequenced: peripheral blood. V gene TRBV7-9 combines with J gene TRBJ2-1; the D gene is possibly TRBD2 (5 bases). The CDR3 here is CASSPRKDEGEQFF. In DNA form, the CDR3 reads TGTGCCAGCAGCCCTCGAAAGGATGAGGGTGAGCAGTTCTTC.